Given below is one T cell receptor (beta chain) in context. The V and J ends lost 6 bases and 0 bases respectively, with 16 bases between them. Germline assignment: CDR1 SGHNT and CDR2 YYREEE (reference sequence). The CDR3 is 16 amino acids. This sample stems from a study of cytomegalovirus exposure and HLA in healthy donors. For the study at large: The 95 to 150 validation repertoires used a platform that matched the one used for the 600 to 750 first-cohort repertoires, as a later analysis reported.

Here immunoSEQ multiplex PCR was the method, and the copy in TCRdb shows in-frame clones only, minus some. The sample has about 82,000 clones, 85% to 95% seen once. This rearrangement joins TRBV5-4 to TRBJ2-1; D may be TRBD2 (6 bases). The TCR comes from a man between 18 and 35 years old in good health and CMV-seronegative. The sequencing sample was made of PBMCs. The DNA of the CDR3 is TGTGCCAGCACGCGGGGCAGGGCGAGCTCCTACAATGAGCAGTTCTTC. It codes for CASTRGRASSYNEQFF.